These T cell receptor beta chains were read from a single sample in a study of Graves' ophthalmopathy and Graves' hyperthyroidism. TCRdb passed the multiplex PCR reads through MiXCR, listing each CDR3 protein once. The sample records about 400,000 distinct CDR3 sequences, around 17% being singletons. Sequenced input: peripheral blood. Every receptor here comes from a woman under 30 with Graves' ophthalmopathy. The CDR3 runs from the conserved cysteine through the conserved F or W. A D gene is named only where the DNA matches it firmly. Clone sizes are given selectively: once, few, many, or a class where the clone is expanded.

DNA	CDR3	V	size	J	D	length
TGTGCCAGCAGTTTAATGTTCACCAGGGAGCTGTTTTTT	CASSLMFTRELFF	TRBV12-3/TRBV12-4	many	TRBJ2-2	.	13
TGTGCCACCGGAGAGGGTCCAGGCTACGAGCAGTACTTC	CATGEGPGYEQYF	TRBV10-3	many	TRBJ2-7	.	13
TGTGCCAGCAGCCAAGTGGGGGAGAACACCGGGGAGCTGTTTTTT	CASSQVGENTGELFF	TRBV3-1	once	TRBJ2-2	.	15
TGTGCCAGCAGCTTCGCCTCTGGCTATGGCTACACCTTC	CASSFASGYGYTF	TRBV7-2	many	TRBJ1-2	.	13
TGTGCCAGCAGTTACGAGGCGGGAGGGCCGAATGAGCAGTACTTC	CASSYEAGGPNEQYF	TRBV6-2/TRBV6-3	few	TRBJ2-7	TRBD2	15
TGCAGCGTTGATTGGTGGGCAGGGACGTACCTAGAGACCCAGTACTTC	CSVDWWAGTYLETQYF	TRBV29-1	many	TRBJ2-5	.	16
TGTGCCAGCAACTGGGACGGCACCTACGAGCAGTACTTC	CASNWDGTYEQYF	TRBV6-1	.	TRBJ2-7	.	13
TGTGCCAGCAGTCGCCGGGGAGCGGGAGGCACAGATACGCAGTATTTT	CASSRRGAGGTDTQYF	TRBV27	.	TRBJ2-3	TRBD2	16
TGCAGCGTTAGGGGGCACAACGAGCAGTACTTC	CSVRGHNEQYF	TRBV29-1	many	TRBJ2-7	TRBD1	11
TGTGCCAGCAGTCTCTTCTCACAGGGAGCCAAAAACATTCAGTACTTC	CASSLFSQGAKNIQYF	TRBV28	many	TRBJ2-4	.	16
TGTGCCAGCAGTTTAACAGGGGTTCAGCCCCTGCATTTT	CASSLTGVQPLHF	TRBV27	many	TRBJ1-5	TRBD1	13
TGCGCCAGCAGCTTGGGAAGACAGGGGTCGTTCACCGGGGAGCTGTTTTTT	CASSLGRQGSFTGELFF	TRBV5-1	many	TRBJ2-2	TRBD1	17
TGTGCCAGCAGGACGACTAGCGGGGGGCAGGAGACCCAGTACTTC	CASRTTSGGQETQYF	TRBV2	many	TRBJ2-5	TRBD2	15
TGTGCCAGCACTCAACCGGGACACCACCAAGAGACCCAGTACTTC	CASTQPGHHQETQYF	TRBV6-1	few	TRBJ2-5	.	15
TGCAGCGTGTCATCCCTGGGGGGCTACGAGCAGTACTTC	CSVSSLGGYEQYF	TRBV29-1	many	TRBJ2-7	.	13
TGTGCCAGCACTCTTGGGGTAGCTGGGACAGGGGGCGGGTCCAATCAGCCCCAGCATTTT	CASTLGVAGTGGGSNQPQHF	TRBV6-5	many	TRBJ1-5	TRBD1	20
TGTGCCAGCAGCAGGAGTGAAAACATTCAGTACTTC	CASSRSENIQYF	TRBV11-2	many	TRBJ2-4	.	12
TGCAGTGCTAGAGGCGCCTACGAGCAGTACTTC	CSARGAYEQYF	TRBV20-1	.	TRBJ2-7	.	11
TGTGCCACCAGTGAGGCTAGCGGGAGGGCCTCGCGAGAGACCCAGTACTTC	CATSEASGRASRETQYF	TRBV12-3/TRBV12-4	.	TRBJ2-5	TRBD2	17
TGTGCCAGCAGTACGACAGTCCTTAGTTCACCCCTCCACTTT	CASSTTVLSSPLHF	TRBV2	many	TRBJ1-6	.	14
TGTGCCAGCAGTTTTCCGGGTGACGGAAACACCATATATTTT	CASSFPGDGNTIYF	TRBV28	many	TRBJ1-3	.	14
TGTGCCTGGAGTGCCGGGACCCAGAGCTCCTACGAGCAGTACTTC	CAWSAGTQSSYEQYF	TRBV30	many	TRBJ2-7	.	15
TGTGCCAGCAGTGACACTAGCGGGAGGTACGAGCAGTACTTC	CASSDTSGRYEQYF	TRBV12-3/TRBV12-4	.	TRBJ2-7	TRBD2	14
TGTGCCAGCTCACCACTCCGGGACAGGGCAATGAACACTGAAGCTTTCTTT	CASSPLRDRAMNTEAFF	TRBV18	many	TRBJ1-1	TRBD1	17
TGTGCCAGCAGCTTTAACAGGGCCTACGAGCAGTACTTC	CASSFNRAYEQYF	TRBV7-8	.	TRBJ2-7	.	13
TGTGCCTGGAGTGTAGGAGCCTCTGAAGCTTTCTTT	CAWSVGASEAFF	TRBV30	many	TRBJ1-1	.	12
TGTGCCAGCAGCTTGGGGGACAGGGGAGCTGAAGCTTTCTTT	CASSLGDRGAEAFF	TRBV5-5	many	TRBJ1-1	TRBD1	14
TGTGCCAGCGGTCCCGGGCCTACAGAGACCCAGTACTTC	CASGPGPTETQYF	TRBV28	many	TRBJ2-5	.	13
TGTGCCAGCAGCCAAGGTCCCCTTTGGGGCTACACCTTC	CASSQGPLWGYTF	TRBV14	many	TRBJ1-2	.	13
TGTGCCAGCAGTGAAATACCGGGACAGGGTACCGACGAGCAGTACTTC	CASSEIPGQGTDEQYF	TRBV6-1	medium-sized	TRBJ2-7	TRBD1	16
TGCAGTGCTAGAGATTCGGGCCCGTGGAATTCACCCCTCCACTTT	CSARDSGPWNSPLHF	TRBV20-1	.	TRBJ1-6	.	15
TGTGCCTGGAGTGCCCAGGACAGGGGCATCTATGGCTACACCTTC	CAWSAQDRGIYGYTF	TRBV30	.	TRBJ1-2	TRBD1	15
TGTGCCATCAGTCGGGCAGCCCGAGGAGACATTCAGTACTTC	CAISRAARGDIQYF	TRBV10-3	many	TRBJ2-4	.	14
TGTGCCAGCAGTGAAGGGGCCGTCTCTGGAAACACCATATATTTT	CASSEGAVSGNTIYF	TRBV6-1	many	TRBJ1-3	.	15
TGTGCCAGCAGCTTCAGACAGGGAAAAGCTTTCTTT	CASSFRQGKAFF	TRBV6-1	.	TRBJ1-1	TRBD1	12
TGTGCCAGTCCGGAGCGCACACAGGGGGTCGGCGAGGACTACACCTTC	CASPERTQGVGEDYTF	TRBV6-2/TRBV6-3	many	TRBJ1-2	TRBD1	16
TGCAGTGCCTCTCGATCAGGGGTGGGGGCTGAAGCTTTCTTT	CSASRSGVGAEAFF	TRBV20-1	many	TRBJ1-1	.	14
TGCAGTGCTAGTTTGGGGGAGACCCAGTACTTC	CSASLGETQYF	TRBV20-1	.	TRBJ2-5	.	11
TGTGCCAGCAGCCGAGACGGGACAGGGGGCAACGGCTACACCTTC	CASSRDGTGGNGYTF	TRBV7-2	many	TRBJ1-2	TRBD1	15
TGTGCCACCAGCCCCGGGGGGGCTACCTACGAGCAGTACTTC	CATSPGGATYEQYF	TRBV24-1	many	TRBJ2-7	TRBD2	14